This is a list of T cell receptor beta chains from one sample in a study of blood T cell repertoires in COVID-19. The protocol was immunoSEQ multiplex PCR, while the TCRdb copy is restricted to in-frame clones and leaves out a portion. Of roughly 70,000 clones listed, 91% are singletons. Material for sequencing was peripheral blood. These receptors were collected from a woman in her fifties or sixties with active COVID-19. CDR3s include the opening cysteine and the closing phenylalanine or tryptophan. Fields, in order: D gene, V gene, J gene, clone size, CDR3 DNA, CDR3 protein. A D gene is named only where the DNA matches it firmly. Only some rows state a clone size, as once, few, many or a class for expanded clones.

D: TRBD1; V: TRBV24-1; J: TRBJ2-7; size: NA; DNA: TGTGCCACCGGGACAGGCTACGAGCAGTACTTC; CDR3: CATGTGYEQYF
D: NA; V: TRBV20-1; J: TRBJ1-2; size: NA; DNA: TGCAGTGCGAGGCGGAACTATGGCTACACCTTC; CDR3: CSARRNYGYTF
D: TRBD1; V: TRBV2; J: TRBJ1-1; size: NA; DNA: TGTGCCAGCACCGAAAGGGACAGGAGTCCCATGAACACTGAAGCTTTCTTT; CDR3: CASTERDRSPMNTEAFF
D: NA; V: TRBV2; J: TRBJ2-5; size: NA; DNA: TGTGCCAGCAGGGTACAGCCCCAAGAGACCCAGTACTTC; CDR3: CASRVQPQETQYF
D: TRBD2; V: TRBV5-4; J: TRBJ2-3; size: NA; DNA: TGTGCCAGCAGCGAGGGGACTAGCCCCACAGATACGCAGTATTTT; CDR3: CASSEGTSPTDTQYF
D: TRBD1; V: TRBV29-1; J: TRBJ1-1; size: NA; DNA: TGCAGCGGATCCTACAGGGGGCAGACTGAAGCTTTCTTT; CDR3: CSGSYRGQTEAFF
D: NA; V: TRBV19; J: TRBJ2-3; size: NA; DNA: TGTGCCAGTAGAGCGGTAGGCACAGATACGCAGTATTTT; CDR3: CASRAVGTDTQYF
D: TRBD1; V: TRBV6-1; J: TRBJ1-2; size: NA; DNA: TGTGCCAGCAGTGACCAGGGACAGGGGGACTACACCTTC; CDR3: CASSDQGQGDYTF
D: TRBD1; V: TRBV10-3; J: TRBJ1-2; size: once; DNA: TGTGCCATCAGACAGGGGAATAACTATGGCTACACCTTC; CDR3: CAIRQGNNYGYTF
D: TRBD1; V: TRBV19; J: TRBJ2-6; size: NA; DNA: TGTGCCAGTAGTATTTGGGACAGCTTCTCTGGGGCCAACGTCCTGACTTTC; CDR3: CASSIWDSFSGANVLTF
D: TRBD2; V: TRBV7-9; J: TRBJ2-1; size: NA; DNA: TGTGCCAGCAGCACTCGAACGGGACTAGCGGGAGTGAGTTACAATGAGCAGTTCTTC; CDR3: CASSTRTGLAGVSYNEQFF
D: NA; V: TRBV18; J: TRBJ2-3; size: NA; DNA: TGTGCCAGCTCACCCCCATCCGCGACAGATACGCAGTATTTT; CDR3: CASSPPSATDTQYF
D: TRBD1; V: TRBV3-1/TRBV3-2; J: TRBJ2-7; size: NA; DNA: TGTGCCAGCAGCTTACAGGGGCTCTCCTACGAGCAGTACTTC; CDR3: CASSLQGLSYEQYF
D: TRBD1; V: TRBV5-4; J: TRBJ1-3; size: NA; DNA: TGTGCCAGCAGCCTGGACAGGACTGGAAACACCATATATTTT; CDR3: CASSLDRTGNTIYF
D: TRBD2; V: TRBV9; J: TRBJ2-3; size: few; DNA: TGTGCCAGCAGCTTTTTTCCCCTAGCGGGGGCGGCAGATACGCAGTATTTT; CDR3: CASSFFPLAGAADTQYF
D: TRBD1; V: TRBV18; J: TRBJ1-1; size: NA; DNA: TGTGCCAGCTCACCTTCCGGGACAGGGAGGAACACTGAAGCTTTCTTT; CDR3: CASSPSGTGRNTEAFF
D: TRBD2; V: TRBV27; J: TRBJ2-1; size: NA; DNA: TGTGCCTCTAGCGGGAGTTACAATGAGCAGTTCTTC; CDR3: CASSGSYNEQFF
D: TRBD2; V: TRBV5-1; J: TRBJ2-5; size: once; DNA: TGCGCCAGCAGCGGGAGGGAAGTTGGAGAGACCCAGTACTTC; CDR3: CASSGREVGETQYF
D: TRBD2; V: TRBV19; J: TRBJ2-1; size: NA; DNA: TGTGCCAGTAGTGGTGCCGGGACTAGCGGGAGCAATGAGCAGTTCTTC; CDR3: CASSGAGTSGSNEQFF
D: NA; V: TRBV27; J: TRBJ1-1; size: NA; DNA: TGTGCCAGCAGTTTAACTCTTTCAGGGGCCGGTGAAGCTTTCTTT; CDR3: CASSLTLSGAGEAFF
D: NA; V: TRBV23-1; J: TRBJ2-5; size: once; DNA: TGCGCCAGCAGTCAGACTCGCGAGACCCAGTACTTC; CDR3: CASSQTRETQYF
D: TRBD2; V: TRBV19; J: TRBJ2-7; size: once; DNA: TGTGCCAGTAGTATAACCCTAGCGGGAGAATCCGAGCAGTACTTC; CDR3: CASSITLAGESEQYF
D: NA; V: TRBV5-1; J: TRBJ1-1; size: NA; DNA: TGCGCCAGCAGCTACCAGACGGGGAACACTGAAGCTTTCTTT; CDR3: CASSYQTGNTEAFF